This T cell receptor (beta chain) stems from a study of cytomegalovirus exposure and HLA in healthy donors. The J segment lost 4 bases and the V segment lost 4 bases, leaving 5 bases of the junction unmatched. Per the germline V gene, CDR1 is KGHSY and CDR2 is FQNENV. The CDR3 runs 14 residues. PCR employed 60 Vbeta and 13 Jbeta primers. The method was immunoSEQ multiplex PCR; TCRdb's version includes in-frame clones alone and lacks a portion of them. The profile shows around 81,000 clones, 55% to 75% of them singletons. The genes are TRBV16 and TRBJ2-3; 7 bases are shared with TRBD1. The sequenced sample was PBMCs. The TCR sequence derives from a man aged 25-45 years in good health and CMV-seropositive. The CDR3, as DNA: TGTGCCAGCAGCCTCGGACAGGAACCAGATACGCAGTATTTT. Translation: CASSLGQEPDTQYF.